This T cell receptor beta chain stems from a study of blood T cell repertoires in COVID-19. As originally analysed: Counts of nucleated cells, estimated from reference gene primer amplification, were obtained. Only in-frame clones appear in the TCRdb table, and some are missing; sequencing was by immunoSEQ multiplex PCR. The V and J calls and the clone size are those of that table, but D and trimming were determined from the DNA. Here the sample spans over 100,000 clones, less than 90% being singletons. The CDR3 has 15 residues. J was trimmed by 7 bases and V by 3 bases; bases with no gene match: 6. CDR1 and CDR2 from the germline V gene are SGHTA and FQGNSA.

The gene calls are TRBV7-2 and TRBJ2-1; 10 bases align to TRBD2. Sequencing input: peripheral blood. The TCR comes from a woman between 55 and 75 years old with acute or convalescent COVID-19. CDR3 in amino acids: CASSFRAGGRNEQFF. The DNA for the CDR3 is TGTGCCAGCAGCTTTCGAGCGGGGGGGCGGAATGAGCAGTTCTTC.